These 8 T cell receptor beta chains share one sample of origin, sequenced in a study of blood T cell repertoires in COVID-19. The method was immunoSEQ multiplex PCR; TCRdb's version includes in-frame clones alone and lacks a portion of them. Of around 250,000 clones in the sample, more than 70% were seen once. The specimen was peripheral blood. The receptors stem from an elderly man with acute or convalescent COVID-19.

In this sample, this clone turned up once. This same CDR3 is encoded by further DNA sequences in the sample. The chain has TRBV3-1 (or the pseudogene TRBV3-2) and TRBJ2-1; 11 nucleotides match TRBD2. The CDR3 extends over 15 amino acids. Trimming at V came to 4 bases and at J to 4 bases, leaving 3 bases not matched to a gene. The germline gives CDR1 LGHDT, CDR2 YNNKEL (reference sequence). CDR3 nucleotide sequence: TGTGCCAGCAGCCTTACTAGCGGGAGTTACAATGAGCAGTTCTTC. Its translation is CASSLTSGSYNEQFF.

The gene calls are TRBV5-4 and TRBJ2-7; D possibly corresponds to TRBD1 (5 bases). V was trimmed by 0 bases and J by 3 bases, leaving 10 bases between them. CDR1 is SGHNT and CDR2 is YYREEE in the germline V gene (reference sequence). The length of the CDR3 is 14 residues. The CDR3 nucleotides read TGTGCCAGCAGCTTGGGGCAGGGTCTCTACGAGCAGTACTTC. It specifies CASSLGQGLYEQYF.

This chain connects TRBV4-1 to TRBJ2-7; D remains unclear. Trimming left V 0 bases short and J 2 bases short, with 11 bases between. CDR1 is MGHRA, CDR2 YSYEKL, per germline. This CDR3 spans 15 amino acids. The CDR3 DNA reads TGCGCCAGCAGCCAAGAGGTCGCTAACCCCTACGAGCAGTACTTC. Its protein product is CASSQEVANPYEQYF.

This rearrangement joins TRBV5-1 to TRBJ1-4, with D possibly matching TRBD1 (6 bases). The ends were cut back, 2 bases at V and 7 bases at J, with 12 bases in the middle. From germline, CDR1 is SGHRS and CDR2 YFSETQ. This CDR3 comprises 14 residues. DNA for the CDR3: TGCGCCAGCAGCTTCGGCACAGGGACTGAAAAACTGTTTTTT. Protein sequence: CASSFGTGTEKLFF.

The genes are TRBV25-1 and TRBJ1-1; a weak D match, TRBD1 (5 bases). Germline V gene lookup returns CDR1 MGHDK and CDR2 SYGVNS. The CDR3 loop spans 13 amino acids. Between the trimmed V and J ends, which lost 6 bases and 1 base, there was a span of 9 bases. CDR3 sequence (DNA): TGTGCCAGCAGCTCTACAGGGAACACTGAAGCTTTCTTT. Translating it yields CASSSTGNTEAFF.

The J gene is TRBJ2-2, the V gene TRBV5-4; D remains ambiguous. CDR3 length equals 12 residues. Germline V gives CDR1 SGHNT, CDR2 YYREEE (reference sequence). V was trimmed by 0 bases and J by 7 bases, leaving 4 bases between them. The CDR3 sequence is CASSLAGGELFF. In DNA form, the CDR3 reads TGTGCCAGCAGCTTGGCGGGCGGGGAGCTGTTTTTT.

The chain links TRBV7-2 to TRBJ1-4; D possibly corresponds to TRBD1 (6 bases). CDR1 and CDR2 (germline): SGHTA, FQGNSA. The CDR3 contains 17 residues. V lost 5 bases to trimming and J lost 0 bases, with 16 bases between them. CDR3 amino acids: CASSPGGTLSTNEKLFF. In nucleotides, the CDR3 is TGTGCCAGCAGCCCGGGGGGGACACTTTCAACTAATGAAAAACTGTTTTTT. The full variable domain, in which reference TRBV7-2 and TRBJ1-4 provide the parts outside the CDR3, is GAGVSQSPSNKVTEKGKDVELRCDPISGHTALYWYRQSLGQGLEFLIYFQGNSAPDKSGLPSDRFSAERTGGSVSTLTIQRTQQEDSAVYLCASSPGGTLSTNEKLFFGSGTQLSVL.

The chain joins TRBV5-1 to TRBJ2-1; D perhaps matches TRBD2 (6 bases). Germline CDR1 SGHRS, CDR2 YFSETQ. CDR3 size: 13 residues. Trimming cost V 4 bases and J 6 bases, with 11 bases left between them. Here the CDR3 DNA reads TGCGCCAGCAGCGACCTTAGCGGCAATGAGCAGTTCTTC. Protein product: CASSDLSGNEQFF.